Following are 3 T cell receptor beta chains from one sample sequenced in a study of a mutant IDH1 vaccine in newly diagnosed glioma. Time point noted: week 11, during vaccination. All doses held 300 ug of mutant IDH1 20-mer peptide, with topical imiquimod. Sequencing used immunoSEQ multiplex PCR; TCRdb keeps in-frame clones, though not all of them. The sample holds some 120,000 clones, about four fifths seen once. The antigens these receptors bind are not known. The specimen comprised PBMCs, sampled from a glioma patient whose treatment included an IDH1 peptide vaccine. The receptors here all came from a man aged 40-49 years with glioma.

The V and J genes are TRBV7-3 and TRBJ2-1; 8 bases line up with TRBD2. The CDR3 loop spans 15 amino acids. Germline assignment: CDR1 SGHTA and CDR2 FQGTGA. V was clipped by 5 bases and J by 6 bases; unmatched bases: 9. Written as DNA, the CDR3 is TGTGCCAGCAGCAATGGACTAGCAGCCACCAATGAGCAGTTCTTC. This codes for CASSNGLAATNEQFF.

The chain carries TRBV6-6 and TRBJ2-3, with D unclear. The CDR3 has 12 residues. Between the trimmed V and J ends, which lost 6 bases and 3 bases, there was a span of 7 bases. Germline assignment: CDR1 MNHNY and CDR2 SVGAGI (reference sequence). The CDR3 protein is CASRETTDTQYF. In nucleotides, the CDR3 is TGTGCCAGCAGAGAAACAACAGATACGCAGTATTTT.

This rearrangement joins TRBV4-1 to TRBJ2-7, with D perhaps TRBD1 (7 bases). Trimming removed 1 base from V and 6 bases from J, with 16 bases in between. CDR1 MGHRA and CDR2 YSYEKL come from the germline V gene. The CDR3 consists of 15 residues. This CDR3 reads CASSQVRAEGAEQYF. The DNA of the CDR3 is TGCGCCAGCAGCCAAGTTAGGGCGGAGGGGGCCGAGCAGTACTTC.